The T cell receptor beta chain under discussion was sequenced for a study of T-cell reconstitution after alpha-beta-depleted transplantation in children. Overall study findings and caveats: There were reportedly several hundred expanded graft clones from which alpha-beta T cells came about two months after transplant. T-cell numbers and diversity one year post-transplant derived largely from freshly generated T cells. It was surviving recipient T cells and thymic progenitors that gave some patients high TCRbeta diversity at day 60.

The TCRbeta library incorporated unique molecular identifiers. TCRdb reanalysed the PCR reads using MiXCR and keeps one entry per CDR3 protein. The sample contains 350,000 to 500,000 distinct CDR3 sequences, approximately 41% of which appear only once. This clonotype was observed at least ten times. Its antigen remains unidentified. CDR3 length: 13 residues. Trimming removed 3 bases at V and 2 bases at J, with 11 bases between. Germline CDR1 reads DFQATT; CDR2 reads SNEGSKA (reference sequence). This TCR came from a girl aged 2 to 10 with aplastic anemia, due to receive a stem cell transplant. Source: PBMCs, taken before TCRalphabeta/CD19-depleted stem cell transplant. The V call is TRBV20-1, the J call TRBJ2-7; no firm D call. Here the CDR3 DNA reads TGCAGTGCTAGGGGAAGTTCAACCTACGAGCAGTACTTC. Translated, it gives CSARGSSTYEQYF.